This paragraph reports one T cell receptor (beta chain). What it binds is not known. This sample was included in a study of Graves' ophthalmopathy and Graves' hyperthyroidism. General study results and limits: Most expanded clonotypes from thyroid (those above 0.001 frequency) were also found in blood.

Amplification from RNA transcripts yielded the TCR beta CDR3 regions. First-round RT-PCR employed HTBI primers, with a second-round multiplex PCR after it. From the multiplex PCR reads, TCRdb called clonotypes with MiXCR, one entry per CDR3 protein. This table holds about 700,000 distinct CDR3 sequences, about 41% found once. Diagnostic conclusions were grounded in clinical symptoms, serum thyroxine, TRAb, thyroid ultrasound and orbital computed tomography. Germline V gene sequence: CDR1 MGHDK, CDR2 SYGVNS. Trimming removed 3 bases from V and 12 bases from J; junction bases left unmatched: 11. This CDR3 spans 14 amino acids.

The genes are TRBV25-1 and TRBJ1-1, with TRBD1 matching over 9 bases. The clonotype comes from an adult man with Graves' ophthalmopathy. The source material was peripheral blood. CDR3 amino acids: CASSDEAGTGRTFF. The CDR3 region has the DNA TGTGCCAGCAGTGATGAGGCGGGGACAGGGAGGACTTTCTTT.